The 26 T cell receptor beta chains presented below share a single source sample, sequenced in a study of T cell responses to AZD1222 COVID-19 vaccine. Repertoires were generated with immunoSEQ multiplex PCR, while TCRdb's copy carries only in-frame clones and drops some. The sample has over 120,000 clones, 70% to 90% seen once. The material was peripheral blood, obtained 28 days after the second dose of the MenACWY control vaccine. Every receptor here comes from an adult who received the MenACWY meningococcal vaccine as a control.

This clone was seen only once. The J gene is TRBJ1-1, the V gene TRBV11-3; D is possibly TRBD1 (6 bases). Germline values: CDR1 SGHNT, CDR2 YENEEA. Deletions cut 1 base from V and 7 bases from J, with 13 bases between. The CDR3 runs to 14 residues. CDR3: CASSLARGGDEAFF. CDR3 in DNA: TGTGCCAGCAGCTTAGCCCGGGGGGGCGATGAAGCTTTCTTT.

The J gene is TRBJ1-4, the V gene TRBV6-5; D perhaps matches TRBD1 (5 bases). Between the trimmed V and J ends, which lost 2 bases and 4 bases, there was a span of 11 bases. Germline assignment: CDR1 MNHEY and CDR2 SVGAGI. The CDR3 sequence is 15 residues long. DNA for the CDR3: TGTGCCAGCAGTTACAGAGCCAGGGATAATGAAAAACTGTTTTTT. It yields the protein CASSYRARDNEKLFF.

The genes are TRBV18 and TRBJ2-3; 7 bases are a match to TRBD1. In germline, CDR1 is KGHSH, CDR2 LQKENI. J gave up 5 bases and V 1 base, and 6 bases lay outside the gene matches. The CDR3 is 15 residues long. The CDR3 nucleotides read TGTGCCAGCTCACCACGAGGGGGCTCGGGAGATACGCAGTATTTT. It is translated as CASSPRGGSGDTQYF.

This rearrangement joins TRBV9 to TRBJ2-1, with 11 bases matching TRBD2. The CDR3 is 17 residues long. V dropped 0 bases and J dropped 3; count of bases not matched to a gene: 5. CDR1 SGDLS and CDR2 YYNGEE come from the germline V gene. CDR3 residues: CASSVVSGTSGYNEQFF. The DNA for the CDR3 is TGTGCCAGCAGCGTAGTGTCCGGGACTAGCGGCTACAATGAGCAGTTCTTC.

This chain uses TRBV9 with TRBJ1-2; D is uncertain. The CDR3 spans 14 residues. Germline V gene data show CDR1 as SGDLS and CDR2 as YYNGEE. Trimming pared 0 bases from V and 4 bases from J, leaving 10 bases between. In DNA, the CDR3 is TGTGCCAGCAGCGTAGTCCCCGCGGGCTATGGCTACACCTTC. Translating gives CASSVVPAGYGYTF.

The chain combines TRBV7-9 with TRBJ1-1; TRBD1 agrees at 8 bases. The CDR3 totals 16 residues. The V and J ends lost 5 bases and 4 bases, in that order; junction bases with no gene match: 12. Germline CDR1 SEHNR, CDR2 FQNEAQ (reference sequence). CDR3 residues: CASSPGQGLGVTEAFF. As DNA, the CDR3 is TGTGCCAGCAGCCCCGGACAGGGTTTGGGTGTCACTGAAGCTTTCTTT.

This clone was seen more than once but under ten times. The chain links TRBV7-8 to TRBJ1-5, with D tentatively TRBD1 (5 bases). V shed 3 bases and J shed 1 base, with 19 bases lying between them. This CDR3 comprises 18 residues. Per germline, CDR1 SGHVS and CDR2 FQNEAQ. The CDR3 here is CASSLSSGTYFSNQPQHF. In DNA, the CDR3 is TGTGCCAGCAGCTTGTCCTCCGGGACTTATTTCAGCAATCAGCCCCAGCATTTT.

The chain combines TRBV12-3 or TRBV12-4 with TRBJ1-2; D remains unclear. The V end lost 4 bases, the J end lost 3 bases, and 6 bases lay between the germline ends. The CDR3 extends over 12 amino acids. The CDR3 sequence: CASSSSDYGYTF. In nucleotides, the CDR3 is TGTGCCAGCAGTTCTAGTGACTATGGCTACACCTTC.

The V and J genes are TRBV5-4 and TRBJ2-1, with 14 nucleotides matching TRBD2. Germline V lookup: CDR1 SGHNT, CDR2 YYREEE (reference sequence). CDR3 length equals 16 residues. The V segment lost 0 bases and the J segment 6 bases; nucleotides outside the gene matches: 2. CDR3 bases: TGTGCCAGCAGCTTGGAGGGACTAGCGGGAGCCAATGAGCAGTTCTTC. It specifies CASSLEGLAGANEQFF.

This clone was detected only a few times. This rearrangement joins TRBV15 to TRBJ2-3; D is perhaps TRBD2 (6 bases). This CDR3 contains 14 residues. Germline loops: CDR1 LNHNV, CDR2 YYDKDF (reference sequence). The V and J ends lost 0 bases and 4 bases respectively, with 8 bases between them. CDR3 bases: TGTGCCACCAGCAGAGAAACGGGGGCAGATACGCAGTATTTT. Translation: CATSRETGADTQYF. The full variable domain, rest sourced from reference TRBV15 and TRBJ2-3, is DAMVIQNPRYQVTQFGKPVTLSCSQTLNHNVMYWYQQKSSQAPKLLFHYYDKDFNNEADTPDNFQSRRPNTSFCFLDIRSPGLGDTAMYLCATSRETGADTQYFGPGTRLTVL.

The chain joins TRBV5-6 to TRBJ1-4; D might be TRBD1 (5 bases). The V end was cut by 0 bases, the J end by 6 bases, with 6 bases between. CDR1 and CDR2 (germline): SGHDT, YYEEEE. The CDR3 extends over 13 amino acids. The CDR3 region is CASSLVQDEKLFF. CDR3 nucleotides: TGTGCCAGCAGCTTGGTACAGGATGAAAAACTGTTTTTT.

In this sample, this clone turned up once. The chain carries TRBV4-2 and TRBJ2-7; D may be TRBD1 (6 bases). This CDR3 region has 13 residues. Germline V gene lookup returns CDR1 LGHNA and CDR2 YNFKEQ. V shed 0 bases and J shed 5 bases, with 8 bases lying between them. The CDR3 reads CASSQEQGNEQYF. Here the CDR3 DNA reads TGTGCCAGCAGCCAAGAACAGGGAAACGAGCAGTACTTC.

The chain has TRBV4-2 and TRBJ2-7; 7 positions match TRBD1. The CDR3 is made up of 16 amino acids. The germline V gene encodes CDR1 LGHNA and CDR2 YNFKEQ. V lost 3 bases and J lost 2; bases outside the gene matches: 10. CDR3 sequence reads: CASSHQYDRETYEQYF. DNA of the CDR3: TGTGCCAGCAGCCACCAATACGACAGGGAGACCTACGAGCAGTACTTC.

The chain is built from TRBV4-3 and TRBJ2-3; D unclear. CDR1 is LGHNA and CDR2 is YSLEER in the germline V gene. V was pared by 4 bases and J by 2 bases, with 10 bases between. The CDR3 is 14 residues long. The CDR3 protein is CASSPTISTDTQYF. The CDR3 DNA sequence: TGCGCCAGCAGCCCCACTATCTCCACAGATACGCAGTATTTT.

The chain links TRBV18 to TRBJ1-3; TRBD1 matches 9 bases. This CDR3 region has 16 residues. V dropped 6 bases and J dropped 0; count of bases not matched to a gene: 6. Germline lookup yields CDR1 KGHSH and CDR2 LQKENI. CDR3 sequence reads: CASSGTGFLSGNTIYF. Here the CDR3 DNA reads TGTGCCAGCTCCGGGACAGGGTTCCTCTCTGGAAACACCATATATTTT.

The chain combines TRBV7-9 with TRBJ2-5; D is unclear. CDR1 and CDR2 from the germline V gene are SEHNR and FQNEAQ (reference sequence). The V end lost 4 bases, the J end lost 5 bases, and 14 bases lay between the germline ends. The CDR3 consists of 14 residues. This CDR3 reads CASSWARKGETQYF. The DNA for the CDR3 is TGTGCCAGCAGCTGGGCCAGGAAAGGGGAGACCCAGTACTTC.

The CDR3 DNA sequence: TGTGCCAGCAGCTTCAGGGGAAAGGGAACTGAAGCTTTCTTT. Its translation is CASSFRGKGTEAFF. The V call is TRBV11-3, the J call TRBJ1-1; D may be TRBD1 (6 bases). V was pared by 3 bases and J by 5 bases, with 13 bases between. The germline CDR1 and CDR2 sequences are SGHNT and YENEEA. This CDR3 has 14 amino acids.

To note about this clone: An end of the junction does not agree with germline; a read error may underlie this. CDR3 loop: CASSLDPSGYSYEQYF. The CDR3 bases are TGTGCCAGCAGCCTAGACCCTAGCGGCTACTCCTACGAGCAGTACTTC. The chain has TRBV11-3 and TRBJ2-7; the match to TRBD2 covers 7 bases. The CDR3 consists of 16 residues. From germline, CDR1 is SGHNT and CDR2 YENEEA.

The V call is TRBV7-9, the J call TRBJ1-1; TRBD1 agrees at 12 bases. This CDR3 is built from 14 residues. Trimming at V came to 3 bases and at J to 7 bases, leaving 3 bases not matched to a gene. The germline CDR1 and CDR2 sequences are SEHNR and FQNEAQ (reference sequence). The CDR3 DNA is TGTGCCAGCAGCTTGGGACAGGGGGCGTTTGAAGCTTTCTTT. This codes for CASSLGQGAFEAFF.

The chain has TRBV27 and TRBJ2-2; 9 bases map to TRBD2. This CDR3 spans 18 amino acids. V lost 3 bases to trimming and J lost 0 bases; unmatched junction nucleotides: 8. Germline V gene lookup returns CDR1 MNHEY and CDR2 SMNVEV (reference sequence). CDR3 DNA: TGTGCCAGCAGTTTTTTATGGCTAGCGGGGACGAACACCGGGGAGCTGTTTTTT. Its protein is CASSFLWLAGTNTGELFF.

This chain joins TRBV27 and TRBJ2-7; the match to TRBD2 covers 10 bases. The trim removed 5 bases at V and 3 bases at J, leaving 13 bases unmatched. The CDR3 contains 17 residues. Germline V gene lookup returns CDR1 MNHEY and CDR2 SMNVEV (reference sequence). DNA of the CDR3: TGTGCCAGCAGTCCCCGGGCTAGCGGGAGTTCATACTACGAGCAGTACTTC. The encoded protein is CASSPRASGSSYYEQYF.

The chain carries TRBV6-1 and TRBJ1-5; no firm D call. CDR3 length: 12 amino acids. Per the germline V gene, CDR1 is MNHNS and CDR2 is SASEGT. The germline V and J ends were trimmed by 2 bases and 7 bases, with 6 bases remaining between them. CDR3 loop: CASSEPGQPQHF. In DNA, the CDR3 is TGTGCCAGCAGTGAACCGGGGCAGCCCCAGCATTTT.

The chain is built from TRBV2 and TRBJ1-1; TRBD1 aligns across 9 bases. Germline CDR1 reads SNHLY; CDR2 reads FYNNEI. The CDR3 consists of 15 residues. J was trimmed by 3 bases and V by 6 bases; bases with no gene match: 8. The CDR3, as DNA: TGTGCCAGCAGGGGACAGGGTGGGGTGTACACTGAAGCTTTCTTT. This sequence encodes CASRGQGGVYTEAFF.

This clone was detected only once. The rearrangement joins TRBV11-3 to TRBJ2-5, with D possibly TRBD1 on 6 matching bases. Germline CDR1 and CDR2: SGHNT and YENEEA. The CDR3 totals 16 residues. The V end was cut by 5 bases, the J end by 2 bases, with 18 bases between. In nucleotides, the CDR3 is TGTGCCAGCAGCCGCCCTAACAGGGACCCTCAAGAGACCCAGTACTTC. Amino acids: CASSRPNRDPQETQYF.

This clone was detected only once. CDR3 sequence: CASSQDSWGNQPQHF. In DNA, the CDR3 is TGCGCCAGCAGCCAAGACTCATGGGGCAATCAGCCCCAGCATTTT. The rearrangement uses TRBV4-3 and TRBJ1-5; D is unclear. V was shortened by 0 bases and J by 2 bases, with 8 bases between the two germline ends. Per germline, CDR1 LGHNA and CDR2 YSLEER. This CDR3 is 15 amino acids long.

This clone was counted a single time. The CDR3 DNA sequence: TGCAGCGTCAAACAGGGGGCGCATGGCACTGAAGCTTTCTTT. As protein: CSVKQGAHGTEAFF. The chain is built from TRBV29-1 and TRBJ1-1, with TRBD1 matching 9 bases. There are 14 residues in the CDR3. The junction had 9 bases not matched to a gene; V was cut back by 6 bases and J by 4 bases. The germline V gene has CDR1 SQVTM and CDR2 ANQGSEA. Looking up the rest from reference TRBV29-1 and TRBJ1-1 gives the full variable domain: SAVISQKPSRDICQRGTSLTIQCQVDSQVTMMFWYRQQPGQSLTLIATANQGSEATYESGFVIDKFPISRPNLTFSTLTVSNMSPEDSSIYLCSVKQGAHGTEAFFGQGTRLTVV.